The 3 T cell receptor beta chains listed next were all sequenced from one sample in a study of T-cell memory formation after mild COVID-19. TCRdb itself ran the 5' RACE reads through MiXCR, one entry per CDR3 protein. The repertoire holds 250,000 to 300,000 distinct CDR3 sequences, with approximately 15% as singletons. Material for sequencing was PBMCs or a T cell subset sorted from them (not recorded which). Receptors were obtained from a man aged 18 to 29 who had mild COVID-19 (a few samples of this study predate the infection). Cell type and time point are not known.

V is TRBV29-1 and J is TRBJ1-1; D is unresolved. Trimming took 3 bases from V and 4 from J, leaving 9 bases between them. Germline V gene lookup returns CDR1 SQVTM and CDR2 ANQGSEA. CDR3 length equals 12 residues. CDR3 region: CSVEGRATEAFF. Written as DNA, the CDR3 is TGCAGCGTTGAGGGCAGAGCCACTGAAGCTTTCTTT.

The rearrangement uses TRBV20-1 and TRBJ2-1; 12 nucleotides agree with TRBD1. This CDR3 comprises 17 residues. Germline CDR1 reads DFQATT; CDR2 reads SNEGSKA (reference sequence). Unmatched junction bases numbered 7, after V lost 3 bases and J lost 1 base. CDR3: CSASRDRGLSSYNEQFF. The DNA of the CDR3 is TGCAGTGCTAGTCGGGACAGGGGGCTCAGTTCCTACAATGAGCAGTTCTTC.

V is TRBV6-2 or TRBV6-3 and J is TRBJ2-1; 7 bases are shared with TRBD1. There are 15 residues in the CDR3. V trimming: 5 bases; J trimming: 3 bases; junction bases outside the gene matches: 7. The germline CDR1 and CDR2 sequences are MNHEY and SVGEGT. CDR3 coding DNA: TGTGCCAGCAGTCCGCTTCGGGACAGCTACAATGAGCAGTTCTTC. Protein: CASSPLRDSYNEQFF.